The rows below give T cell receptor beta chains drawn from one sample of a study of shared clonotypes between healthy human individuals. Some clones are missing from TCRdb's copy, which holds only in-frame ones; the method was immunoSEQ multiplex PCR. This table holds 760,000 or so clones, 90% to 97% found once. Input material: naive CD8+ T cells sorted from blood. The receptor set was obtained from a man in his thirties or forties in good health. Each CDR3 is given with its conserved first and last residue. A D gene is named only where the DNA matches it firmly. Clone size appears in some rows only: once, few, many, or a class for an expanded clone.

.,TRBJ2-3,TRBV7-6,.,CASSPELTDTQYF,TGTGCCAGCAGCCCGGAGCTAACAGATACGCAGTATTTT
few,TRBJ2-6,TRBV10-1,.,CASSLQSIAQSRANVLTF,TGCGCCAGCAGTCTACAATCGATCGCACAAAGTCGGGCCAACGTCCTGACTTTC
.,TRBJ2-7,TRBV7-9,.,CASSANSGPEQYF,TGTGCCAGCAGCGCTAACTCAGGGCCCGAGCAGTACTTC
.,TRBJ2-7,TRBV27,.,CASSLAVSYEQYF,TGTGCCAGCAGTTTAGCTGTCTCCTACGAGCAGTACTTC
once,TRBJ1-4,TRBV5-6,.,CASSLVGGNEKLFF,TGTGCCAGCAGCTTGGTGGGTGGAAATGAAAAACTGTTTTTT
.,TRBJ1-5,TRBV7-9,.,CASSLAMGEWSQPQHF,TGTGCCAGCAGCTTAGCGATGGGGGAGTGGAGTCAGCCCCAGCATTTT
.,TRBJ1-1,TRBV4-1,TRBD1,CASSQERAVGQENTEAFF,TGCGCCAGCAGCCAAGAACGAGCGGTGGGACAGGAGAACACTGAAGCTTTCTTT
.,TRBJ2-3,TRBV5-4,.,CASSPLLEGDTQYF,TGTGCCAGCAGCCCCTTACTAGAAGGAGATACGCAGTATTTT
once,TRBJ2-1,TRBV9,TRBD1,CASSVAQGARDEQFF,TGTGCCAGCAGCGTAGCACAGGGGGCGCGAGATGAGCAGTTCTTC
.,TRBJ2-1,TRBV14,.,CASSPGIRDEQFF,TGTGCCAGCAGCCCTGGCATCAGGGATGAGCAGTTCTTC
once,TRBJ2-2,TRBV7-3,TRBD1,CASSYSTGLSGELFF,TGTGCCAGCAGCTATTCGACAGGGTTATCCGGGGAGCTGTTTTTT
.,TRBJ2-7,TRBV9,TRBD1,CASSKTGPYEQYF,TGTGCCAGCAGCAAGACAGGGCCCTACGAGCAGTACTTC
.,TRBJ2-2,TRBV7-9,.,CASRSSTGTGELFF,TGTGCCAGCAGGAGTTCGACTGGCACCGGGGAGCTGTTTTTT
.,TRBJ2-1,TRBV19,TRBD2,CASRKSGSSYNEQFF,TGTGCCAGTAGAAAAAGCGGGAGCTCCTACAATGAGCAGTTCTTC
.,TRBJ2-1,TRBV5-1,TRBD1,CASSLADRGNYNEQFF,TGCGCCAGCAGCTTGGCGGACAGGGGGAATTACAATGAGCAGTTCTTC
.,TRBJ2-1,TRBV7-6,.,CASSLKSDNEQFF,TGTGCCAGCAGCTTAAAAAGTGACAATGAGCAGTTCTTC
.,TRBJ2-7,TRBV27,TRBD2,CASSPLASGYEQYF,TGTGCCAGCAGTCCCCTGGCTAGCGGATACGAGCAGTACTTC
.,TRBJ2-1,TRBV6-5,.,CASSYSHNNEQFF,TGTGCCAGCAGTTACTCGCATAACAATGAGCAGTTCTTC
.,TRBJ1-4,TRBV7-8,.,CASSNRGRNEKLFF,TGTGCCAGCAGTAACCGGGGCCGTAATGAAAAACTGTTTTTT
.,TRBJ2-1,TRBV5-1,.,CASSLGGSYNEQFF,TGCGCCAGCAGCTTGGGGGGCTCCTACAATGAGCAGTTCTTC
.,TRBJ2-7,TRBV28,TRBD1,CASSPTRQGANEQYF,TGTGCCAGCAGTCCCACCCGACAGGGGGCGAACGAGCAGTACTTC